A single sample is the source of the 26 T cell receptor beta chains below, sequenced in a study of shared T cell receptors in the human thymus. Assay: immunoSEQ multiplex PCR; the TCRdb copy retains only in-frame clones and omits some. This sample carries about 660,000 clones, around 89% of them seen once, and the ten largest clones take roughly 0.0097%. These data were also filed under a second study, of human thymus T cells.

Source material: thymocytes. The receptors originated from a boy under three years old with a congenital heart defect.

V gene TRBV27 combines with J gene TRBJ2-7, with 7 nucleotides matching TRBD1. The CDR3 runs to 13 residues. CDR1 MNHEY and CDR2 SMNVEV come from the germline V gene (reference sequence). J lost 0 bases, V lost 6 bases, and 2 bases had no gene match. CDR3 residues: CASSDRASYEQYF. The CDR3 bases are TGTGCCAGCAGCGACAGGGCCTCCTACGAGCAGTACTTC.

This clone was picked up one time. CDR3 sequence (DNA): TGTGCCAGCAGTGACTCGAAAGGGGTTCGGGGCAATCAGCCCCAGCATTTT. Protein: CASSDSKGVRGNQPQHF. This chain connects TRBV6-4 to TRBJ1-5, with a tentative D call TRBD1 (5 bases). The CDR3 sequence is 17 residues long. Trimming removed 0 bases from V and 2 bases from J, with 14 bases in between. CDR1 and CDR2 (germline): MRHNA, SNTAGT.

The CDR3 is CASSPRGRAVLSSNQPQHF. In DNA form, the CDR3 reads TGTGCCAGCTCACCACGCGGGAGGGCAGTATTAAGTAGCAATCAGCCCCAGCATTTT. The chain is built from TRBV18 and TRBJ1-5; D gene unclear. CDR1 and CDR2 from the germline V gene are KGHSH and LQKENI. Trimming shortened V by 1 base and J by 0 bases, and 19 bases separated the two germline ends. This CDR3 contains 19 residues.

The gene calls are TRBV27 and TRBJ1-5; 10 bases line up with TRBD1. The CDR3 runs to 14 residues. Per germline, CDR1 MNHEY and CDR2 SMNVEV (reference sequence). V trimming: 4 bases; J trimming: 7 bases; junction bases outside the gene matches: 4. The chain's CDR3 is CASSSRTGGQPQHF. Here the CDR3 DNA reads TGTGCCAGCAGTTCTCGGACAGGGGGGCAGCCCCAGCATTTT.

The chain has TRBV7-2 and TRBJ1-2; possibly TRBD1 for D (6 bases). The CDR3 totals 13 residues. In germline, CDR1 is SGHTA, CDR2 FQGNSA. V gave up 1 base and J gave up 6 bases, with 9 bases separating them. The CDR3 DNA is TGTGCCAGCAGCTTAGTACAGGGACATGGCTACACCTTC. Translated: CASSLVQGHGYTF.

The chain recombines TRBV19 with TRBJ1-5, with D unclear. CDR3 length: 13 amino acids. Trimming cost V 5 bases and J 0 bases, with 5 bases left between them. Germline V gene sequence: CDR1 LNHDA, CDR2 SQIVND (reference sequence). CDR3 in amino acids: CASSPGSNQPQHF. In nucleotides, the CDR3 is TGTGCCAGTAGTCCGGGTAGCAATCAGCCCCAGCATTTT.

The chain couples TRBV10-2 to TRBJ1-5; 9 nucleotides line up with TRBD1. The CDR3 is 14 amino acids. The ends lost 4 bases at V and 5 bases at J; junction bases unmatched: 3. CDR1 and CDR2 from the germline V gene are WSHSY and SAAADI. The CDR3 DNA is TGCGCCAGCAGTGCAACAGGGGGCCATCAGCCCCAGCATTTT. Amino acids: CASSATGGHQPQHF.

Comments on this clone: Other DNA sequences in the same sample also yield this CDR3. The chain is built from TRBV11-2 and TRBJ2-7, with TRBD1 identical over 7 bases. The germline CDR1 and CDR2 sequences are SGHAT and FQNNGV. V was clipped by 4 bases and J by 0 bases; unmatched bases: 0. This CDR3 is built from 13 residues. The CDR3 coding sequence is TGTGCCAGCAGCTGGGACAGCTCCTACGAGCAGTACTTC. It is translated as CASSWDSSYEQYF. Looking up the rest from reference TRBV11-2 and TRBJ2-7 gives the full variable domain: EAGVAQSPRYKIIEKRQSVAFWCNPISGHATLYWYQQILGQGPKLLIQFQNNGVVDDSQLPKDRFSAERLKGVDSTLKIQPAKLEDSAVYLCASSWDSSYEQYFGPGTRLTVT.

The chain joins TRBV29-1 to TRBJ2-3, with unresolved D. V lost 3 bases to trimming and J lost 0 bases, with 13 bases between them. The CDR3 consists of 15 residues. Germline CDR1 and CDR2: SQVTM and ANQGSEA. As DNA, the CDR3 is TGCAGCGTTGAGTTTCCCGCGGTAAGCACAGATACGCAGTATTTT. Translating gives CSVEFPAVSTDTQYF.

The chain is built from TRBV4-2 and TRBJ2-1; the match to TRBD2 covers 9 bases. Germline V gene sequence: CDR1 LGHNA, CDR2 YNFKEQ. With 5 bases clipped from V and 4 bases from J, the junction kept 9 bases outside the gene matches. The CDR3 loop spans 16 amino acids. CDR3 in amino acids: CASSDSGSGRYNEQFF. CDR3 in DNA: TGTGCCAGCAGCGATAGCGGGAGTGGAAGGTACAATGAGCAGTTCTTC.

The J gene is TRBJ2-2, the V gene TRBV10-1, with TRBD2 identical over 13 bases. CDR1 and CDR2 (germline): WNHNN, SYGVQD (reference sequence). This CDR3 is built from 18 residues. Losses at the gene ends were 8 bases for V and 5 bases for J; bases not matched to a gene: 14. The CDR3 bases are TGCGCCAGCGGGAAAGGGACTAGCGGGATTTCGGGTACCGGGGAGCTGTTTTTT. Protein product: CASGKGTSGISGTGELFF.

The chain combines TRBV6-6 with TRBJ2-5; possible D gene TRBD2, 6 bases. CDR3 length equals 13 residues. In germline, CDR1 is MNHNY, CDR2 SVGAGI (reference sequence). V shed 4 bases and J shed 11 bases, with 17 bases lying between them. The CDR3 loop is CASSSGPPGEQYF. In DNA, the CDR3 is TGTGCCAGCAGTTCCGGACCGCCGGGGGAGCAGTACTTC.

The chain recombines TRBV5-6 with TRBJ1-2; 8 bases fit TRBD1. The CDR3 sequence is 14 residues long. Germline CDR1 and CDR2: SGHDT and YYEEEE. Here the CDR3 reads CAETHRGSNYGYTF. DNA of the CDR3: TGTGCAGAAACCCACAGGGGGTCTAACTATGGCTACACCTTC.

CDR3 DNA: TGCGCCAGCAGCAAGTGGGCGGGCAACTCGGCCAATGAGCAGTTCTTC. Protein: CASSKWAGNSANEQFF. The chain links TRBV5-1 to TRBJ2-1, with D tentatively TRBD2 (5 bases). The CDR3 length is 16 residues. Trimming took off 4 bases at V and 6 bases at J, with 20 bases between the two ends. Germline V gene lookup returns CDR1 SGHRS and CDR2 YFSETQ.

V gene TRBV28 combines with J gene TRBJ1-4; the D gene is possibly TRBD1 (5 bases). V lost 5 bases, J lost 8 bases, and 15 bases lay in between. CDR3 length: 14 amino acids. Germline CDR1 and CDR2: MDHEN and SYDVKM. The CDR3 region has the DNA TGTGCCAGCAGTGCCGGGGGTGGGGTCGAAAAACTGTTTTTT. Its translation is CASSAGGGVEKLFF. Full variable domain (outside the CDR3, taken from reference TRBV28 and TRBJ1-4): DVKVTQSSRYLVKRTGEKVFLECVQDMDHENMFWYRQDPGLGLRLIYFSYDVKMKEKGDIPEGYSVSREKKERFSLILESASTNQTSMYLCASSAGGGVEKLFFGSGTQLSVL.

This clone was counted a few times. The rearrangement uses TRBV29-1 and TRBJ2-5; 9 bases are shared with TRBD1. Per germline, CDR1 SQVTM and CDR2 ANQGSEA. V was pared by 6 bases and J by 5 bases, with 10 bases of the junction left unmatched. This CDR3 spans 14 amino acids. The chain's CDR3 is CSVAYRGLWETQYF. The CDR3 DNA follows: TGCAGCGTCGCCTACAGGGGGCTGTGGGAGACCCAGTACTTC.

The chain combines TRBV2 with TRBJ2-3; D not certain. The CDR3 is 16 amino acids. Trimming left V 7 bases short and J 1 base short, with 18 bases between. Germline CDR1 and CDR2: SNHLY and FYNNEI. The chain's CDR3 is CASKREILPGTDTQYF. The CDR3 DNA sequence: TGTGCCAGCAAAAGAGAAATCTTGCCTGGCACAGATACGCAGTATTTT.

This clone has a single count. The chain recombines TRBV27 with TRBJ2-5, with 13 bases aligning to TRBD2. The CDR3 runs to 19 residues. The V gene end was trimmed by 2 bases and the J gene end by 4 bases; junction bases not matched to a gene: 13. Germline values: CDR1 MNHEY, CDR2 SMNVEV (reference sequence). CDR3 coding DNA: TGTGCCAGCAGTTTACGGGGGGGGACTAGCGGGAAGGAACGAGAGACCCAGTACTTC. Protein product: CASSLRGGTSGKERETQYF.

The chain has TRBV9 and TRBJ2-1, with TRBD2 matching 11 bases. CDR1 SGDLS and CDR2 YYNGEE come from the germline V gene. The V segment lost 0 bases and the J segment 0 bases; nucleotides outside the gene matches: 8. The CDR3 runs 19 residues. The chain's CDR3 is CASSVEGLAALSSYNEQFF. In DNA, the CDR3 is TGTGCCAGCAGCGTAGAGGGACTAGCGGCCCTGAGCTCCTACAATGAGCAGTTCTTC. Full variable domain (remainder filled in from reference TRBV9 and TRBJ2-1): DSGVTQTPKHLITATGQRVTLRCSPRSGDLSVYWYQQSLDQGLQFLIQYYNGEERAKGNILERFSAQQFPDLHSELNLSSLELGDSALYFCASSVEGLAALSSYNEQFFGPGTRLTVL.

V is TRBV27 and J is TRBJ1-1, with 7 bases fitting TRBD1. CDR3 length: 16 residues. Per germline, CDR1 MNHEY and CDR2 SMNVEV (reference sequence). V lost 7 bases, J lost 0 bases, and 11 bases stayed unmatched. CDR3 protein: CASTPATGLMNTEAFF. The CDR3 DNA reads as TGTGCCAGCACCCCCGCGACAGGGTTAATGAACACTGAAGCTTTCTTT.

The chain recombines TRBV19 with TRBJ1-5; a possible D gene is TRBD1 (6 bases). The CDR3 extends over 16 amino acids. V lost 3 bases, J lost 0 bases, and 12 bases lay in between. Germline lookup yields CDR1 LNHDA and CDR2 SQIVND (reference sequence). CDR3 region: CASSMGRGASNQPQHF. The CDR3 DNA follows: TGTGCCAGTAGTATGGGGCGGGGGGCTAGCAATCAGCCCCAGCATTTT.

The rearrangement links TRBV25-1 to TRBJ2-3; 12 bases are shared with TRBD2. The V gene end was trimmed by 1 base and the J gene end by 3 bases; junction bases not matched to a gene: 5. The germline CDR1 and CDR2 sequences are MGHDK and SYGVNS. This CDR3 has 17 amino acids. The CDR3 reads CASSEWLAGGGTDTQYF. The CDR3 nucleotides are TGTGCCAGCAGTGAATGGCTAGCGGGAGGGGGTACAGATACGCAGTATTTT.

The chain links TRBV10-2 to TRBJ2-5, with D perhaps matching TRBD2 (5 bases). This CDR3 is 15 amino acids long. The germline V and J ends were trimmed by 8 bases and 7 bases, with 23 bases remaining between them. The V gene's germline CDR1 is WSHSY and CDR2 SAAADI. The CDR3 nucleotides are TGCGCCAGCCATCCGCGTTGGGAGACGCTACCGACCCAGTACTTC. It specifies CASHPRWETLPTQYF.

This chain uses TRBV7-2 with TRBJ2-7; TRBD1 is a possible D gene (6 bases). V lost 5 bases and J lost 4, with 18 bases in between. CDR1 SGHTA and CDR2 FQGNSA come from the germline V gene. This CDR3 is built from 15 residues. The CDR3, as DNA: TGTGCCAGCAGCCTAAGGGACAAGTATAAATACGAGCAGTACTTC. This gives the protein CASSLRDKYKYEQYF.

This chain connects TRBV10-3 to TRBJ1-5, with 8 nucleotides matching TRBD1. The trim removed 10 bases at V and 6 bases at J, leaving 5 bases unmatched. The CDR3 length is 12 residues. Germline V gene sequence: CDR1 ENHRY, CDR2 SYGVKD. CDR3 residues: CATRQGSQPQHF. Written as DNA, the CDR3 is TGTGCCACCCGACAGGGGAGTCAGCCCCAGCATTTT.

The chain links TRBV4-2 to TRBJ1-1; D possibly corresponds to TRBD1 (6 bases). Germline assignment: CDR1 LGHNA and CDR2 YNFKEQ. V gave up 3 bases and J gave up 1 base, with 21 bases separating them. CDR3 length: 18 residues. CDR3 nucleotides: TGTGCCAGCAGCCAGTGGGTCCTGGGGGCGACTCCGAACACTGAAGCTTTCTTT. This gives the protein CASSQWVLGATPNTEAFF.